The 15 T cell receptor beta chains in this list originate from one sample, sequenced in a study of neurological immune-mediated disorders (dated by TCRdb to between 2017 and 2020). The receptor library was made with 5' RACE. Sequencing relied on an Illumina HiSeq 2500. Through fastp at Q25 and MiXCR, TCRdb rebuilt clones from the public reads, retaining in-frame beta chains. Records with the same CDR3 protein are collapsed into one entry carrying the most frequent genes and DNA. The sample contains some 48,000 distinct CDR3 sequences, about 5% of them found a single time. Approximately 1.5% of the sample is held by the ten biggest clonotypes. Input material: CD4+ T cells from blood. The receptors here all came from a woman between 18 and 29 years old with multiple sclerosis.

This clonotype was counted many times. V gene TRBV6-6 combines with J gene TRBJ2-7, with D perhaps assigned TRBD1 or TRBD2 (5 bases each). Trimming stripped 2 bases from V and 2 bases from J, with 13 bases between. CDR3 length: 15 residues. Germline lookup yields CDR1 MNHNY and CDR2 SVGAGI (reference sequence). The CDR3 DNA is TGTGCCAGCAGTTACAAGAGGGGCTCAACCTACGAGCAGTACTTC. This translates into CASSYKRGSTYEQYF.

This clonotype was detected ten times or more. The chain joins TRBV5-6 to TRBJ1-2; 7 positions match TRBD1. From germline, CDR1 is SGHDT and CDR2 YYEEEE. The CDR3 has 14 residues. V lost 2 bases and J lost 7; bases outside the gene matches: 8. The CDR3 sequence is CASSFVDRDIGYTF. The CDR3 nucleotides read TGTGCCAGCAGCTTCGTCGACAGGGACATTGGCTACACCTTC.

This clonotype has a handful of counts. The gene calls are TRBV7-6 and TRBJ1-3; D gene uncertain. Per the germline V gene, CDR1 is SGHVS and CDR2 is FNYEAQ. V dropped 5 bases and J dropped 3 bases, with 14 bases sitting between them. The CDR3 has 15 residues. CDR3 sequence (DNA): TGTGCCAGCAGCCCCGGGCAAGGAGGTGGAAACACCATATATTTT. Amino acids: CASSPGQGGGNTIYF. The full variable domain, rest sourced from reference TRBV7-6 and TRBJ1-3, is GAGVSQSPRYKVTKRGQDVALRCDPISGHVSLYWYRQALGQGPEFLTYFNYEAQQDKSGLPNDRFSAERPEGSISTLTIQRTEQRDSAMYRCASSPGQGGGNTIYFGEGSWLTVV.

This clonotype has a count of ten or more. V is TRBV28 and J is TRBJ1-4; no clear D gene. Germline V gene lookup returns CDR1 MDHEN and CDR2 SYDVKM. The CDR3 runs 17 residues. The V and J ends lost 7 bases and 3 bases respectively, with 21 bases between them. The CDR3 here is CASTISGDWPPNEKLFF. DNA of the CDR3: TGTGCCAGCACCATTAGCGGCGACTGGCCCCCTAATGAAAAACTGTTTTTT.

The table lists this clonotype with many counts. The genes are TRBV7-2 and TRBJ1-2; 10 nucleotides agree with TRBD1. CDR1 is SGHTA, CDR2 FQGNSA, per germline. The CDR3 covers 16 residues. With 4 bases clipped from V and 4 bases from J, the junction kept 9 bases outside the gene matches. For the CDR3, the DNA is TGTGCCAGCAGCTCCCGGACAGGGGGGGTTGGCTATGGCTACACCTTC. It yields the protein CASSSRTGGVGYGYTF.

Ten or more counts support this clonotype. The J gene is TRBJ2-3, the V gene TRBV12-5; TRBD1 is a possible D gene (5 bases). Trimming removed 5 bases from V and 2 bases from J, with 8 bases in between. The germline CDR1 and CDR2 sequences are LGHNT and FRNRAP. This CDR3 has 13 amino acids. In DNA, the CDR3 is TGTGCTAGTGGTCCAGGGTTCACAGATACGCAGTATTTT. This gives the protein CASGPGFTDTQYF.

This clonotype was counted at least ten times. This chain connects TRBV20-1 to TRBJ2-1; tentative D call: TRBD2 (6 bases). The CDR3 extends over 16 amino acids. The V end was cut by 0 bases, the J end by 7 bases, with 19 bases between. Germline V gene data show CDR1 as DFQATT and CDR2 as SNEGSKA (reference sequence). As DNA, the CDR3 is TGCAGTGCTAGAGATCCATCAGCGGGTGGGGGGAATGAGCAGTTCTTC. Its protein product is CSARDPSAGGGNEQFF.

The CDR3 spells CASSYYRGTGGVGQPQHF. Written as DNA, the CDR3 is TGTGCCAGCAGTTACTACCGTGGGACAGGGGGCGTTGGGCAGCCCCAGCATTTT. J is TRBJ1-5 and V is TRBV2; TRBD1 aligns across 12 bases. This CDR3 has 18 residues. V dropped 5 bases and J dropped 7; count of bases not matched to a gene: 15. CDR1 SNHLY and CDR2 FYNNEI come from the germline V gene.

This clonotype was recorded at least ten times. This chain connects TRBV5-1 to TRBJ1-1; D is unclear. Germline-derived CDR1 and CDR2 are SGHRS and YFSETQ. The CDR3 extends over 15 amino acids. Trimming left V 3 bases short and J 1 base short, with 13 bases between. The chain's CDR3 is CASSSDRIGNTEAFF. The CDR3 DNA reads TGCGCCAGCAGCTCCGACCGAATAGGGAACACTGAAGCTTTCTTT.

This clonotype was seen many times. The junction departs from germline at one end; a sequencing error may be responsible. V usage is TRBV10-2 and J usage is TRBJ2-2, with D perhaps TRBD2 (5 bases). There are 14 residues in the CDR3. Germline CDR1 reads WSHSY; CDR2 reads SAAADI. The CDR3 DNA sequence: TGCGCCAGCAGGGACCCCGGAAACACCGGGGAGCTGTTTTTC. Its translation: CASRDPGNTGELFF.

This clonotype was observed a few times. The rearrangement uses TRBV20-1 and TRBJ2-1; 12 positions agree with TRBD2. Germline V CDR1 and CDR2: DFQATT, SNEGSKA (reference sequence). The CDR3 consists of 16 residues. The trim removed 6 bases at V and 1 base at J, leaving 7 bases unmatched. The CDR3 is CSASQLAGGSYNEQFF. DNA for the CDR3: TGCAGTGCATCACAACTAGCGGGAGGTTCCTACAATGAGCAGTTCTTC.

This clonotype was seen many times. The rearrangement links TRBV7-2 to TRBJ2-6; D unresolved. V was pared by 1 base and J by 3 bases, with 10 bases between. The V gene's germline CDR1 is SGHTA and CDR2 FQGNSA. The CDR3 runs to 16 residues. For the CDR3, the DNA is TGTGCCAGCAGCTTAGGTCCGGGTAATGGGGCCAACGTCCTGACTTTC. Translated: CASSLGPGNGANVLTF.

The table lists this clonotype with many counts. This chain connects TRBV5-1 to TRBJ1-1; D is undetermined. The germline CDR1 and CDR2 sequences are SGHRS and YFSETQ. This CDR3 has 15 residues. Trimming pared 2 bases from V and 1 base from J, leaving 12 bases between. Written as DNA, the CDR3 is TGCGCCAGCAGCTTTCGGGATCGGAGGAACACTGAAGCTTTCTTT. This codes for CASSFRDRRNTEAFF. Looking up the rest from reference TRBV5-1 and TRBJ1-1 gives the full variable domain: KAGVTQTPRYLIKTRGQQVTLSCSPISGHRSVSWYQQTPGQGLQFLFEYFSETQRNKGNFPGRFSGRQFSNSRSEMNVSTLELGDSALYLCASSFRDRRNTEAFFGQGTRLTVV.

This clonotype was picked up a small number of times. The CDR3 reads CASTKLGSSTEAFF. For the CDR3, the DNA is TGTGCCAGTACGAAATTGGGATCGAGCACTGAAGCTTTCTTT. The chain links TRBV19 to TRBJ1-1, with unresolved D. This CDR3 is built from 14 residues. Germline CDR1 and CDR2: LNHDA and SQIVND (reference sequence). The V and J ends lost 7 bases and 4 bases respectively, with 16 bases between them.

This clonotype showed up just a few times. The chain employs TRBV7-2 and TRBJ2-3; 8 positions agree with TRBD2. Germline loops: CDR1 SGHTA, CDR2 FQGNSA. The CDR3 spans 15 residues. V trimming: 3 bases; J trimming: 4 bases; junction bases outside the gene matches: 6. The CDR3, as DNA: TGTGCCAGCAGCTTTCGGGTAGCGGGATCAGATACGCAGTATTTT. The encoded protein is CASSFRVAGSDTQYF. The full variable domain, completed using reference TRBV7-2 and TRBJ2-3, is GAGVSQSPSNKVTEKGKDVELRCDPISGHTALYWYRQSLGQGLEFLIYFQGNSAPDKSGLPSDRFSAERTGGSVSTLTIQRTQQEDSAVYLCASSFRVAGSDTQYFGPGTRLTVL.